The rows below give T cell receptor beta chains drawn from one sample of a study of T-cell reconstitution after alpha-beta-depleted transplantation in children. TCRdb redid the calling of the PCR reads with MiXCR, one entry per CDR3 protein. The sample has more than 250,000 distinct CDR3 sequences, more than 8% seen once. Material: PBMCs from the stem cell graft donor, obtained from the stem cell graft. All receptors derive from a human donor who donated a stem cell graft to a child with SCID. CDR3s include the opening cysteine and the closing phenylalanine or tryptophan. The D gene is left open where the match is weak.

TRBJ2-3,TRBV14,TRBD2,CASSPGTSGSTDTQYF
TRBJ1-2,TRBV9,.,CASSVNPGVVNYGYTF
TRBJ2-7,TRBV19,.,CASMPGRSSYEQYF
TRBJ1-1,TRBV29-1,.,CSAWTVDAEAFF
TRBJ2-7,TRBV7-9,TRBD1,CASSPRDRFGEQYF
TRBJ1-6,TRBV7-9,TRBD1,CASSSWTGNSPLHF
TRBJ2-1,TRBV6-5,.,CASSFRQTNEQFF
TRBJ1-5,TRBV6-6,TRBD1,CASTGQGPQPQHF
TRBJ2-7,TRBV12-3/TRBV12-4,TRBD1,CASSLAQGMHEQYF
TRBJ1-1,TRBV5-1,.,CASSLVWTVSPNTEAFF
TRBJ2-2,TRBV2,.,CASNSEGYTGELFF
TRBJ1-2,TRBV5-1,.,CASSSSWVGGYTF
TRBJ2-1,TRBV5-4,TRBD1,CASSVTGTAYNEQFF
TRBJ2-3,TRBV6-5,.,CVGPWGTDTQYF
TRBJ2-3,TRBV3-1,TRBD2,CASSRLAGGYTQYF
TRBJ2-3,TRBV11-3,.,CASSLGDHGTDTQYF
TRBJ2-7,TRBV2,.,CASSVSLYYEQYF
TRBJ2-2,TRBV10-3,.,CAMGAGTQGGELFF
TRBJ1-1,TRBV12-3/TRBV12-4,.,CASSLGGWTEAFF
TRBJ2-2,TRBV7-6,TRBD2,CASSPGTSAVTGELFF
TRBJ1-5,TRBV7-8,.,CASSLIGHSNFGNQPQHF
TRBJ2-2,TRBV10-3,.,CAISESKEPTGELFF
TRBJ2-7,TRBV6-1,.,CASSEAAADLSYEQYF
TRBJ1-4,TRBV20-1,.,CSAAGTRGNEKLFF
TRBJ2-1,TRBV29-1,TRBD1,CSFLQGRDEQFF
TRBJ2-1,TRBV5-1,TRBD2,CASSLVGTSGYNEQFF
TRBJ2-6,TRBV4-1,.,CASSQEGGSGANVLTF
TRBJ2-1,TRBV5-1,.,CASRLRAGINEQFF
TRBJ2-3,TRBV6-5,TRBD1,CASSYLGQGTDTQYF
TRBJ1-1,TRBV12-3/TRBV12-4,.,CASSVRGGTEAFF
TRBJ1-1,TRBV6-6,.,CATTTPSYTEAFF
TRBJ2-1,TRBV15,.,CATSREVKGGGEQFF
TRBJ2-1,TRBV7-2,TRBD2,CASSMLAGGYNEQFF
TRBJ1-4,TRBV12-3/TRBV12-4,.,CASSRAEPNEKLFF
TRBJ2-2,TRBV6-1,.,CASRGTVGTGELFF